The present T cell receptor (beta chain) was sequenced within a study of shared clonotypes between healthy human individuals. The CDR3 has 13 amino acids. Germline assignment: CDR1 MGHDK and CDR2 SYGVNS. V was pared by 8 bases and J by 0 bases, with 2 bases of the junction left unmatched. This clone was seen just once. Its specificity is not known. CD45RO-negative CD8 cells positively selected for CCR7 made up the naive population, which excluded terminally differentiated effector memory CD45RA+ cells. Regarding the study as a whole: Compared with clonotypes that all four donors shared, non-shared clonotypes had lower generation probabilities.

Measured with immunoSEQ multiplex PCR; TCRdb has only the in-frame clones, and not every one. This table has hundreds of thousands of clones, 90% to 97% appearing once. This rearrangement joins TRBV25-1 to TRBJ2-7; TRBD2 matches 9 bases. The sequence derives from a woman under 40 in good health. The sequencing sample was made of naive CD8+ T cells sorted from blood. CDR3 loop: CASGSGSSYEQYF. The CDR3 coding sequence is TGTGCCAGCGGTAGCGGGAGCTCCTACGAGCAGTACTTC.